This is a list of T cell receptor beta chains from one sample in a study of human T cells and chemical hapten exposure. MiXCR, run by TCRdb on the RACE reads, gives a single entry per CDR3 protein. Of approximately 400,000 distinct CDR3 sequences listed, 5.1% were seen once; the top ten hold 2.6%. Sample: whole blood, taken in connection with sensitization to the hapten diphenylcyclopropenone (DPC). Receptors originate from a woman between 45 and 65 years old with alopecia areata. Some clones in this sample may be carry-over from other donors' samples. Both conserved end residues are part of each CDR3. A D gene is named only where the DNA matches it firmly. Only some rows state a clone size, as once, few, many or a class for expanded clones.

clone size	D gene	V gene	CDR3 length	J gene	CDR3 protein	CDR3 DNA
many	TRBD2	TRBV20-1	16	TRBJ2-1	CSARDSASGSYNEQFF	TGCAGTGCTAGAGATTCCGCTAGCGGTTCCTACAATGAGCAGTTCTTC
many	.	TRBV30	15	TRBJ2-7	CAWSVKDRTPYEQYF	TGTGCCTGGAGTGTTAAGGACCGAACCCCCTACGAGCAGTACTTC
.	TRBD1	TRBV10-3	15	TRBJ2-2	CAISWDRGNTGELFF	TGTGCCATCAGTTGGGACAGGGGGAACACCGGGGAGCTGTTTTTT
few	TRBD1	TRBV20-1	15	TRBJ1-1	CSARGDRGPWTEAFF	TGCAGTGCTAGGGGGGACAGGGGGCCGTGGACTGAAGCTTTCTTT
few	.	TRBV20-1	16	TRBJ2-7	CSARDLDSRRGYEQYF	TGCAGTGCTAGAGACCTGGACAGTCGGAGGGGTTACGAGCAGTACTTC
many	.	TRBV5-6	16	TRBJ1-1	CASSLGWDGWNTEAFF	TGTGCCAGCAGCCTGGGTTGGGACGGATGGAACACTGAAGCTTTCTTT
many	.	TRBV3-1	14	TRBJ2-7	CASSQAGRTYEQYF	TGTGCCAGCAGCCAAGCGGGCCGGACCTACGAGCAGTACTTC
few	.	TRBV6-2/TRBV6-3	11	TRBJ2-7	CASSALRFQYF	TGTGCCAGCTCAGCTCTACGGTTTCAGTACTTC
.	TRBD2	TRBV3-1	15	TRBJ2-3	CAIPGSGGGVDTQYF	TGTGCCATCCCGGGCAGCGGGGGAGGAGTAGATACGCAGTATTTT
few	.	TRBV2	14	TRBJ1-5	CASTRSGGDQPQHF	TGTGCCTCCACCCGGTCGGGGGGTGATCAGCCCCAGCATTTT
.	.	TRBV6-5	15	TRBJ2-3	CASSYSRLVTDTQYF	TGTGCCAGCAGTTACTCTAGACTAGTCACAGATACGCAGTATTTT
few	.	TRBV7-3	12	TRBJ1-1	CASSLMGQPPFF	TGTGCCAGCAGCTTAATGGGCCAACCCCCTTTCTTT
.	.	TRBV9	14	TRBJ2-2	CASSVVWATGELFF	TGTGCCAGCAGCGTGGTCTGGGCGACCGGGGAGCTGTTTTTT
.	TRBD1	TRBV6-5	15	TRBJ1-1	CASSPGTVMNTEAFF	TGTGCCAGCAGCCCCGGGACAGTCATGAACACTGAAGCTTTCTTT
few	.	TRBV29-1	13	TRBJ2-2	CSVESRQPGELFF	TGCAGCGTTGAGTCAAGGCAGCCCGGGGAGCTGTTTTTT
many	.	TRBV6-1	13	TRBJ1-5	CASSVLGDQPQHF	TGTGCCAGCAGTGTGTTGGGGGATCAGCCCCAGCATTTT
few	.	TRBV20-1	14	TRBJ2-3	CSASLGREPDTQYF	TGCAGTGCCTCCCTTGGCCGGGAGCCAGATACGCAGTATTTT
once	.	TRBV7-8	17	TRBJ1-4	CASSLVATGLTNEKLFF	TGTGCCAGCAGCTTAGTGGCTACGGGACTAACTAATGAAAAACTGTTTTTT
many	.	TRBV30	12	TRBJ2-1	CAWRGSPLEQFF	TGTGCCTGGAGGGGGAGCCCGCTAGAGCAGTTCTTC
few	TRBD2	TRBV29-1	14	TRBJ2-2	CSATMREDTGELFF	TGCAGCGCCACCATGCGGGAGGACACCGGGGAGCTGTTTTTT
few	.	TRBV29-1	15	TRBJ2-7	CSVEDPRTGTYEQYF	TGCAGCGTTGAAGATCCGAGGACGGGGACCTACGAGCAGTACTTC
few	.	TRBV28	15	TRBJ1-5	CASSLMGAGNQPQHF	TGTGCCAGCAGTTTAATGGGAGCGGGCAATCAGCCCCAGCATTTT
.	.	TRBV7-9	15	TRBJ2-2	CASTQNGMNTGELFF	TGTGCCAGCACCCAAAACGGGATGAACACCGGGGAGCTGTTTTTT
many	.	TRBV6-4	13	TRBJ2-3	CASSFSVADTQYF	TGTGCCAGCAGTTTTAGCGTGGCAGATACGCAGTATTTT
many	TRBD2	TRBV9	13	TRBJ2-1	CASRGLAGGEQFF	TGTGCCAGCAGGGGACTAGCGGGAGGAGAGCAGTTCTTC
many	TRBD2	TRBV12-3/TRBV12-4	15	TRBJ2-3	CASSFKRGATDTQYF	TGTGCCAGCAGTTTCAAGCGGGGGGCCACAGATACGCAGTATTTT
few	.	TRBV18	15	TRBJ1-1	CASSPRGGENTEAFF	TGTGCCAGCTCACCACGAGGGGGGGAGAACACTGAAGCTTTCTTT
few	TRBD2	TRBV27	20	TRBJ2-5	CASTFLGGLAGVQGQETQYF	TGTGCCAGCACCTTCTTGGGGGGACTAGCGGGAGTCCAGGGCCAAGAGACCCAGTACTTC
many	.	TRBV29-1	12	TRBJ2-1	CSVATAYNEQFF	TGCAGCGTGGCGACTGCCTACAATGAGCAGTTCTTC